The sample holds a few counts of the clone carrying this T cell receptor delta chain. TCRdb pairs this DNA with a much larger clone's protein that differs at residue 11, likely a read error; the protein shown was translated from the DNA. This entry comes from a study of gamma-delta T cells after stem cell transplantation. TCRdb used CATT to re-call clones from the RT-PCR reads. Of under 3,000 delta-chain clones in the sample, roughly 5.5% were seen once. With 4 bases clipped from V and 4 bases from J, the junction kept 11 bases outside the gene matches. CDR1 GEAIGNYY and CDR2 EKD come from the germline V gene. The length of the CDR3 is 16 residues.

The rearrangement uses TRDV2 and TRDJ1, with 10 bases identical to TRDD3. The source of this sequence is a human donor. It is not recorded whose cells these are; they may come from a transplant donor. Source material: gamma-delta T cells. The CDR3 bases are TGTGCCTGTGAACCTCTTGGGGGATACTCGGTCGATAAACTCATCTTT. Protein sequence: CACEPLGGYSVDKLIF.